This TCR beta chain emerged from a study of cytomegalovirus exposure and HLA in healthy donors. PCR amplification relied on 60 Vbeta primers (plus 13 Jbeta primers). Clones were read by immunoSEQ multiplex PCR, and TCRdb kept only the in-frame ones, dropping some. The data show roughly 150,000 clones, approximately 81% seen once. The CDR3 extends over 13 amino acids. In germline, CDR1 is SGHRS, CDR2 YFSETQ. V was pared by 2 bases and J by 6 bases, with 9 bases between. This clone came up a few times. The antigen is undetermined. Study-level points and caveats: For most TCR beta V segments, an earlier analysis put the productive rate at about 87% or about 30% of the time.

The clonotype originates from a boy younger than 10 in good health and CMV-seronegative. Material for sequencing was PBMCs. The chain uses TRBV5-1 and TRBJ2-1, with a weak D call TRBD1 (5 bases). The CDR3 loop reads CASSFREGNEQFF. The DNA for the CDR3 is TGCGCCAGCAGCTTCAGGGAAGGCAATGAGCAGTTCTTC.